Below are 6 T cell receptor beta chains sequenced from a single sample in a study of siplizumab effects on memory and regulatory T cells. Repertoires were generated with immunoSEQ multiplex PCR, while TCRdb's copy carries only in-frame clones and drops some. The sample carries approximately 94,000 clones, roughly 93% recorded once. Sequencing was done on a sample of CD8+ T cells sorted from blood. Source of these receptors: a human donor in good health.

The CDR3 is CASSGPNRNSPLHF. CDR3 DNA sequence: TGTGCCAGCAGTGGGCCAAATCGTAATTCACCCCTCCACTTT. The rearrangement joins TRBV2 to TRBJ1-6; no clear D. The germline V gene has CDR1 SNHLY and CDR2 FYNNEI. This CDR3 has 14 amino acids. Deletions cut 4 bases from V and 6 bases from J, with 10 bases between.

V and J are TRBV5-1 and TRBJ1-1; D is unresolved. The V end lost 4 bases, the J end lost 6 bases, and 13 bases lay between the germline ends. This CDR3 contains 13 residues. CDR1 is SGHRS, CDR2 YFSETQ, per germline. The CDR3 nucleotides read TGCGCCAGCAGCGACGTCGGAGAATCTGAAGCTTTCTTT. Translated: CASSDVGESEAFF. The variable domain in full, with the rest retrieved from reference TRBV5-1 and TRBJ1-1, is KAGVTQTPRYLIKTRGQQVTLSCSPISGHRSVSWYQQTPGQGLQFLFEYFSETQRNKGNFPGRFSGRQFSNSRSEMNVSTLELGDSALYLCASSDVGESEAFFGQGTRLTVV.

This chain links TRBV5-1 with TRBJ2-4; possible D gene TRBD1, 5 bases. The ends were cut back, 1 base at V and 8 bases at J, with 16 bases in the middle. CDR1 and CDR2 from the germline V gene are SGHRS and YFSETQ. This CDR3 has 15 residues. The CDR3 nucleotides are TGCGCCAGCAGCTTGACAGGCTCCACTGGGGACATTCAGTACTTC. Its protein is CASSLTGSTGDIQYF.

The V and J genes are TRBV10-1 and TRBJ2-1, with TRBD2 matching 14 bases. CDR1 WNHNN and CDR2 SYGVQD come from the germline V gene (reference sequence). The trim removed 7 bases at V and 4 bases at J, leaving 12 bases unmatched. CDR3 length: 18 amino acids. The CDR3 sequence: CASTGLAGGIILYNEQFF. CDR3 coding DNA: TGCGCCAGCACCGGACTAGCGGGAGGAATTATACTGTACAATGAGCAGTTCTTC.

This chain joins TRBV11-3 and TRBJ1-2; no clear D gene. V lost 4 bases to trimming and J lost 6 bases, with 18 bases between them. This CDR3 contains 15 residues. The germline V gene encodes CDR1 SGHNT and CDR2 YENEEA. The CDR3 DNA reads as TGTGCCAGCAGCTCCGGACCCCCAGGAGTGGATGGCTACACCTTC. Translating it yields CASSSGPPGVDGYTF.

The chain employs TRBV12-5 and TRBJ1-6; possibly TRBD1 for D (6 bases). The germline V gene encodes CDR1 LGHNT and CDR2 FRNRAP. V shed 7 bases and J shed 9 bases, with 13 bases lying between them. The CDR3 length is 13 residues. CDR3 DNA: TGTGCTAGTGTAAGCGGGGGGGCTTCACCCCTCCACTTT. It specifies CASVSGGASPLHF.